This T cell receptor beta chain is drawn from a study of T-cell reconstitution after alpha-beta-depleted transplantation in children. During its preparation, the TCRbeta library received unique molecular identifiers. MiXCR was run by TCRdb on the PCR reads, yielding one entry per CDR3 protein. The sample lists more than 550,000 distinct CDR3 sequences; over 9.5% were seen once. From germline, CDR1 is KGHDR and CDR2 SFDVKD. The CDR3 is 13 amino acids. Deletions cut 6 bases from V and 2 bases from J, with 9 bases between. The clonotype was recovered from a human donor who donated a stem cell graft to a child with acute myeloid leukemia. The sequencing used PBMCs from the stem cell graft donor, collected from the stem cell graft. J is TRBJ2-5 and V is TRBV24-1; D unresolved. This CDR3 reads CATSRNSQETQYF. Here the CDR3 DNA reads TGTGCCACCAGTAGAAACAGTCAAGAGACCCAGTACTTC.